The next 26 T cell receptor beta chains were all read from a single sample in a study of T cell changes during pregnancy in multiple sclerosis. Here immunoSEQ multiplex PCR was the method, and the copy in TCRdb shows in-frame clones only, minus some. This repertoire shows approximately 53,000 clones, approximately 92% found once; its top ten account for around 0.74%. The sample in question was CD4+ T cells from peripheral blood mononuclear cells, obtained in the third trimester of pregnancy. The receptors derive from a female donor with multiple sclerosis, enrolled in a pregnancy study.

The chain joins TRBV2 to TRBJ1-5; D is unclear. CDR3 length: 14 residues. Germline V gene lookup returns CDR1 SNHLY and CDR2 FYNNEI. V gave up 3 bases and J gave up 2 bases, with 8 bases separating them. This CDR3 is CASSDKAGNQPQHF. Here the CDR3 DNA reads TGTGCCAGCAGTGACAAGGCGGGCAATCAGCCCCAGCATTTT. Variable domain in full (rest from reference TRBV2 and TRBJ1-5): EPEVTQTPSHQVTQMGQEVILRCVPISNHLYFYWYRQILGQKVEFLVSFYNNEISEKSEIFDDQFSVERPDGSNFTLKIRSTKLEDSAMYFCASSDKAGNQPQHFGDGTRLSIL.

This chain connects TRBV5-6 to TRBJ1-2; D is undetermined. V lost 0 bases to trimming and J lost 2 bases, with 8 bases between them. CDR1 and CDR2 (germline): SGHDT, YYEEEE. This CDR3 has 14 residues. CDR3 region: CASSLAQLNYGYTF. CDR3 nucleotides: TGTGCCAGCAGCTTGGCACAGCTGAACTATGGCTACACCTTC.

The CDR3 DNA follows: TGTGCCAGTAGTCCCACAGGACCCGGCTACACCTTC. This translates into CASSPTGPGYTF. The J gene is TRBJ1-2, the V gene TRBV19; D is perhaps TRBD1 (5 bases). Trimming shortened V by 5 bases and J by 8 bases, and 12 bases separated the two germline ends. This CDR3 has 12 amino acids. Germline CDR1 is LNHDA and CDR2 is SQIVND (reference sequence).

CDR3 in amino acids: CASSPTQRGWSLNIQYF. The CDR3 nucleotides read TGTGCCAGTAGTCCCACCCAACGAGGGTGGTCACTAAACATTCAGTACTTC. The V and J genes are TRBV19 and TRBJ2-4; the D gene is possibly TRBD2 (5 bases). This CDR3 spans 17 amino acids. V was pared by 5 bases and J by 6 bases, with 23 bases between. CDR1 and CDR2 (germline): LNHDA, SQIVND (reference sequence).

The chain carries TRBV6-6 and TRBJ2-5; D might be TRBD2 (5 bases). This CDR3 region has 15 residues. The germline V gene has CDR1 MNHNY and CDR2 SVGAGI (reference sequence). V was clipped by 4 bases and J by 2 bases, with 14 bases between them. The chain's CDR3 is CASSFGGRLQETQYF. CDR3 DNA sequence: TGTGCCAGCAGTTTTGGAGGACGGTTACAAGAGACCCAGTACTTC.

This chain uses TRBV7-6 with TRBJ2-5, with a tentative D call TRBD2 (5 bases). Deletions cut 4 bases from V and 5 bases from J, with 14 bases between. Germline values: CDR1 SGHVS, CDR2 FNYEAQ. The CDR3 extends over 14 amino acids. The CDR3 here is CASSWVGADETQYF. CDR3 bases: TGTGCCAGCAGCTGGGTAGGAGCGGATGAGACCCAGTACTTC.

The chain has TRBV18 and TRBJ1-1, with 7 bases fitting TRBD1. This CDR3 has 11 amino acids. Unmatched junction bases numbered 6, after V lost 10 bases and J lost 7 bases. Germline V CDR1 and CDR2: KGHSH, LQKENI. The CDR3 reads CATRRDSEAFF. In nucleotides, the CDR3 is TGTGCCACCAGGCGGGACAGTGAAGCTTTCTTT.

The J gene is TRBJ2-3, the V gene TRBV19; 8 nucleotides align to TRBD1. The germline CDR1 and CDR2 sequences are LNHDA and SQIVND (reference sequence). J gave up 1 base and V 4 bases, and 4 bases lay outside the gene matches. The CDR3 has 15 residues. CDR3 nucleotides: TGTGCCAGTAGTACGGACAGGGTAGGCACAGATACGCAGTATTTT. Encoded protein: CASSTDRVGTDTQYF.

This clone has only a few counts. In DNA, the CDR3 is TGTGCCAGCAGTTCCCGGGACATTTCTGGAGCTTTCTTT. Translated: CASSSRDISGAFF. The rearrangement links TRBV6-5 to TRBJ1-1, with D possibly matching TRBD1 (6 bases). Germline assignment: CDR1 MNHEY and CDR2 SVGAGI. Trimming took off 4 bases at V and 10 bases at J, with 16 bases between the two ends. The CDR3 covers 13 residues.

The chain combines TRBV29-1 with TRBJ2-1, with TRBD2 matching 11 bases. The CDR3 covers 12 residues. The V gene end was trimmed by 6 bases and the J gene end by 8 bases; junction bases not matched to a gene: 3. CDR1 is SQVTM and CDR2 is ANQGSEA in the germline V gene. The CDR3 nucleotides are TGCAGCGTCCAGGGACTAGCGGATGAGCAGTTCTTC. Protein sequence: CSVQGLADEQFF.

V gene TRBV19 combines with J gene TRBJ2-7; D is unclear. Trimming left V 3 bases short and J 1 base short, with 7 bases between. Germline V gives CDR1 LNHDA, CDR2 SQIVND (reference sequence). The CDR3 has 13 amino acids. The CDR3 loop is CASSIGLSYEQYF. CDR3 bases: TGTGCCAGTAGTATCGGTCTTTCCTACGAGCAGTACTTC.

The J gene is TRBJ1-4, the V gene TRBV7-2; D uncertain. The germline CDR1 and CDR2 sequences are SGHTA and FQGNSA. CDR3 length: 16 residues. Trimming removed 1 base at V and 6 bases at J, with 15 bases between. The CDR3 is CASSLGWVGRDEKLFF. CDR3 DNA sequence: TGTGCCAGCAGCTTAGGGTGGGTAGGGCGGGATGAAAAACTGTTTTTT.

The rearrangement links TRBV7-2 to TRBJ2-4, with 11 bases fitting TRBD2. The J segment lost 8 bases and the V segment lost 5 bases, leaving 11 bases of the junction unmatched. This CDR3 is built from 16 residues. Germline V gene data show CDR1 as SGHTA and CDR2 as FQGNSA. The DNA for the CDR3 is TGTGCCAGCAGCCACGCCGGGATAGCGGGGGGGCACATTCAGTACTTC. It specifies CASSHAGIAGGHIQYF.

V is TRBV7-2 and J is TRBJ1-1; D call uncertain. The CDR3 runs to 14 residues. Germline CDR1 SGHTA, CDR2 FQGNSA. V lost 7 bases and J 1 base, leaving 13 bases between the germline ends. The DNA of the CDR3 is TGTGCCAGCATCTACTCTGGAGGGAACACTGAAGCTTTCTTT. It specifies CASIYSGGNTEAFF.

The chain links TRBV4-2 to TRBJ1-2, with D perhaps TRBD1 (5 bases). V was trimmed by 0 bases and J by 7 bases, leaving 18 bases between them. This CDR3 is 16 amino acids long. CDR1 LGHNA and CDR2 YNFKEQ come from the germline V gene. CDR3 sequence (DNA): TGTGCCAGCAGCCAAGATCAAGGGGTCCCGCAGGGTGGCTACACCTTC. Translating it yields CASSQDQGVPQGGYTF.

The chain couples TRBV30 to TRBJ2-3; 10 bases match TRBD2. CDR1 GTSNPN and CDR2 SVGIG come from the germline V gene (reference sequence). The CDR3 sequence is 17 residues long. Trimming at V came to 2 bases and at J to 2 bases, leaving 10 bases not matched to a gene. This CDR3 is CAWSSLAGALSTDTQYF. The CDR3 DNA reads TGTGCCTGGAGTTCCCTAGCGGGGGCCCTGTCCACAGATACGCAGTATTTT.

The chain combines TRBV7-3 with TRBJ2-3; D gene uncertain. Trimming stripped 2 bases from V and 11 bases from J, with 14 bases between. The germline gives CDR1 SGHTA, CDR2 FQGTGA. The CDR3 runs 13 residues. The DNA of the CDR3 is TGTGCCAGCAGCTTACGGTACCGAGATGGGCAGTATTTT. Its translation is CASSLRYRDGQYF.

V usage is TRBV4-3 and J usage is TRBJ1-1; weak D call: TRBD1 (5 bases). Trimming shortened V by 0 bases and J by 10 bases, and 15 bases separated the two germline ends. The CDR3 totals 14 residues. Germline V gene data show CDR1 as LGHNA and CDR2 as YSLEER. CDR3 in amino acids: CASSQDSARRGAFF. The CDR3 DNA reads as TGCGCCAGCAGCCAAGATTCCGCGAGAAGGGGAGCTTTCTTT.

V is TRBV5-6 and J is TRBJ1-5, with 7 bases aligning to TRBD1. Losses at the gene ends were 0 bases for V and 0 bases for J; bases not matched to a gene: 6. Germline CDR1 is SGHDT and CDR2 is YYEEEE. The CDR3 runs to 17 residues. CDR3 residues: CASSLARGGRSNQPQHF. The CDR3 bases are TGTGCCAGCAGCTTGGCTAGAGGGGGCCGTAGCAATCAGCCCCAGCATTTT.

The chain is built from TRBV5-1 and TRBJ1-1; possible D gene TRBD1, 6 bases. CDR3 length equals 14 residues. Trimming took 6 bases from V and 0 from J, leaving 12 bases between them. CDR1 and CDR2 from the germline V gene are SGHRS and YFSETQ. The CDR3 spells CASNQGSMNTEAFF. In nucleotides, the CDR3 is TGCGCCAGCAATCAGGGGTCCATGAACACTGAAGCTTTCTTT. The full variable domain, completed using reference TRBV5-1 and TRBJ1-1, is KAGVTQTPRYLIKTRGQQVTLSCSPISGHRSVSWYQQTPGQGLQFLFEYFSETQRNKGNFPGRFSGRQFSNSRSEMNVSTLELGDSALYLCASNQGSMNTEAFFGQGTRLTVV.

The rearrangement uses TRBV7-2 and TRBJ1-6, with TRBD1 matching 8 bases. The V gene end was trimmed by 4 bases and the J gene end by 3 bases; junction bases not matched to a gene: 8. The germline gives CDR1 SGHTA, CDR2 FQGNSA. This CDR3 has 17 residues. The DNA for the CDR3 is TGTGCCAGCAGCTCCCAGGGACAGGCTAGCTATAATTCACCCCTCCACTTT. Its translation is CASSSQGQASYNSPLHF.

The V call is TRBV7-2, the J call TRBJ2-2, with 10 bases matching TRBD1. Germline V CDR1 and CDR2: SGHTA, FQGNSA. The CDR3 covers 16 residues. J gave up 6 bases and V 2 bases, and 6 bases lay outside the gene matches. CDR3 sequence reads: CASSLLGQGSAGELFF. The CDR3, as DNA: TGTGCCAGCAGCTTACTGGGACAGGGGAGCGCCGGGGAGCTGTTTTTT.

The genes are TRBV7-9 and TRBJ1-2; D is undetermined. Looked up from germline, CDR1 is SEHNR and CDR2 is FQNEAQ (reference sequence). V was clipped by 5 bases and J by 8 bases, with 24 bases between them. This CDR3 region has 16 residues. CDR3 in DNA: TGTGCCAGCAGCCCACTTACAGTTGCGCAGGCTTGGGGCTACACCTTC. This translates into CASSPLTVAQAWGYTF.

The CDR3 here is CASSPPISIGGSNQPQHF. In DNA form, the CDR3 reads TGTGCCAGCTCACCACCGATTTCTATAGGGGGCAGTAATCAGCCCCAGCATTTT. The V call is TRBV18, the J call TRBJ1-5; TRBD1 aligns across 7 bases. Unmatched junction bases numbered 12, after V lost 0 bases and J lost 4 bases. The V gene's germline CDR1 is KGHSH and CDR2 LQKENI. There are 18 residues in the CDR3.

The J gene is TRBJ1-6, the V gene TRBV5-6; 7 bases match TRBD1. From germline, CDR1 is SGHDT and CDR2 YYEEEE. This CDR3 region has 16 residues. V was pared by 4 bases and J by 8 bases, with 12 bases of the junction left unmatched. CDR3 protein: CASSPQGRFIDSPLHF. The CDR3 DNA sequence: TGTGCCAGCAGCCCACAGGGGCGGTTTATTGATTCACCCCTCCACTTT.

The rearrangement uses TRBV4-3 and TRBJ2-2, with TRBD1 identical over 8 bases. The CDR3 covers 17 residues. The junction had 11 bases not matched to a gene; V was cut back by 1 base and J by 7 bases. Germline CDR1 reads LGHNA; CDR2 reads YSLEER. CDR3 in amino acids: CASSQGDRDRQIGELFF. The CDR3 DNA is TGCGCCAGCAGCCAAGGGGACCGGGACAGGCAAATCGGGGAGCTGTTTTTT.